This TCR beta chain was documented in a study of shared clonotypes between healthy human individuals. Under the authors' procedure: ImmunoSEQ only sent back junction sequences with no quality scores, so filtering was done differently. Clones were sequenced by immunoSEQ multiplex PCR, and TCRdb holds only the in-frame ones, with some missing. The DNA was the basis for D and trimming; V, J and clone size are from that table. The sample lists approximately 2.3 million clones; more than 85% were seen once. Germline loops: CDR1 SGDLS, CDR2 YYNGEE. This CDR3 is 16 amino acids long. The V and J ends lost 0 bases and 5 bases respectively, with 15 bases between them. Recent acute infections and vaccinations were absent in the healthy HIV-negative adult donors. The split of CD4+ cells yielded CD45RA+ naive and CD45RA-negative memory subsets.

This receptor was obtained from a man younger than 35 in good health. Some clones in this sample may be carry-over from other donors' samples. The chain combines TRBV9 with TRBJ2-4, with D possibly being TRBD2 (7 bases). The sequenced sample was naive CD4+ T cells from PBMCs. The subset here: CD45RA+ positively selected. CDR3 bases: TGTGCCAGCAGCGTAGACGGCGGGGGCCTGCAAAACATTCAGTACTTC. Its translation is CASSVDGGGLQNIQYF.